The entry that follows covers one TCR beta chain sequence. Antigen unknown. Germline CDR1 and CDR2: DFQATT and SNEGSKA (reference sequence). The CDR3 runs to 13 residues. The V gene lost 3 bases and the J gene lost 3 bases, with 9 bases spanning the gap. TCRdb ran MiXCR on the 5' RACE reads and lists one entry per CDR3 protein. The sample shows 45,000 to 55,000 distinct CDR3 sequences, almost 25% of them seen only once. Notes on the study in general: Tumor Tregs overlapped most with tumor, then blood, naive CD4+ cells. Tumor memory CD4+ T cell TCR gene usage clustered with blood and lymph node memory CD4+ cells and lymph node naive CD4+ cells.

The sequencing sample was made of tumor-infiltrating naive CD4+ T cells sorted from the breast tumor. The subset here: naive CD4+ T cells, CD4+CD45RA+CD25-. The sequence was obtained from a female donor with breast cancer. This sequence joins TRBV20-1 and TRBJ2-1; D is perhaps TRBD1 (5 bases). The CDR3 region has the DNA TGCAGTGCTAGTTCAGGGAACTACAATGAGCAGTTCTTC. It codes for CSASSGNYNEQFF.